The clone carrying this T cell receptor (beta chain) was observed a single time. This sample stems from a study of blood T cell repertoires in COVID-19. Study-wide context: PBMCs, B-cell-depleted T cells, or T cells provided the cDNA or gDNA that made up the material.

The CDR3 length is 17 residues. The germline V and J ends were trimmed by 6 bases and 0 bases, with 15 bases remaining between them. Germline CDR1 is SGHTA and CDR2 is FQGTGA. Everyone who took part was about 18 to 90 years old, and they came from some 23 US areas. As handled by the study authors: The authors estimated nucleated cell counts from reference gene primer amplification. Produced via immunoSEQ multiplex PCR; TCRdb's table is partial and in-frame only. Clonal size and the V and J genes are those of that table, whereas D and trimming came from the DNA. Of 300,000 to 350,000 clones in the sample, around 90% were seen once.

Sequenced input: PBMCs or T cells enriched from blood (not recorded which). This clonotype originated in a woman aged 18-29 years with acute COVID-19. The J gene is TRBJ2-6, the V gene TRBV7-3, with D possibly being TRBD2 (6 bases). Written as DNA, the CDR3 is TGTGCCAGCAGATCAACGGGACTTAGCTCTGGGGCCAACGTCCTGACTTTC. This codes for CASRSTGLSSGANVLTF.